This T cell receptor (beta chain) was captured by sequencing in a study of technical replicates of blood from several donors. The CDR3 is 14 residues long. Germline V lookup: CDR1 MGHRA, CDR2 YSYEKL. The ends lost 3 bases at V and 6 bases at J; junction bases unmatched: 3. The assay was immunoSEQ multiplex PCR, and TCRdb's table has in-frame clones only and misses some. The sample contains approximately 89,000 clones, approximately 94% of which appear only once. V gene TRBV4-1 combines with J gene TRBJ2-2; 8 positions agree with TRBD1. Specimen: T cells isolated from PBMCs. The sequence came from a human donor in good health. CDR3 protein: CASSHDRGSGELFF. Here the CDR3 DNA reads TGCGCCAGCAGCCATGACAGGGGCTCCGGGGAGCTGTTTTTT.